The clone carrying this TCR beta chain was observed many times. What it binds is unknown. This sample was included in a study of breast tumors, draining lymph nodes, adjacent tissues. TCRdb used MiXCR to reprocess the multiplex PCR reads, holding one entry per CDR3 protein. The sample lists 30,000 to 35,000 distinct CDR3 sequences, approximately 63% occurring once. Study findings and constraints: Compared with lymph nodes, tumors were less diverse; compared with nontumor tissue, more.

This TCR was sampled from a female donor with breast cancer. Some clones in this sample may be carry-over from other donors' samples. The specimen was breast tumor tissue.

CDR3 amino acids: CASSGGRSGANVLTF. As DNA, the CDR3 is TGTGCCAGCAGTGGGGGGAGGTCTGGGGCCAACGTCCTGACTTTC. The chain couples TRBV9 to TRBJ2-6, with D perhaps TRBD2 (6 bases). The CDR3 has 15 amino acids. Trimming removed 5 bases at V and 1 base at J, with 10 bases between. Germline V CDR1 and CDR2: SGDLS, YYNGEE.